This passage covers 31 T cell receptor beta chains from one sample sequenced in a study of cytomegalovirus exposure and HLA in healthy donors. PCR involved 60 Vbeta and 13 Jbeta primers. Repertoires were generated with immunoSEQ multiplex PCR, while TCRdb's copy carries only in-frame clones and drops some. This sample yields under 150,000 clones, of which roughly four fifths are seen a single time; over 4.5% belongs to the top ten. The material sequenced was PBMCs. The receptors here all came from a woman between 40 and 50 years old in good health and CMV-seropositive.

This chain joins TRBV28 and TRBJ1-1, with TRBD1 matching over 7 bases. The germline V gene encodes CDR1 MDHEN and CDR2 SYDVKM. V lost 3 bases to trimming and J lost 12 bases; unmatched junction nucleotides: 10. This CDR3 is built from 13 residues. Here the CDR3 DNA reads TGTGCCAGCAGTTTTAACGTACAGGGGACGACTTTCTTT. This gives the protein CASSFNVQGTTFF.

This rearrangement joins TRBV19 to TRBJ1-2; D unresolved. The V gene lost 4 bases and the J gene lost 4 bases, with 10 bases spanning the gap. CDR1 is LNHDA, CDR2 SQIVND, per germline (reference sequence). This CDR3 has 13 amino acids. The CDR3: CASSTPTTYGYTF. The CDR3 DNA sequence: TGTGCCAGTAGTACTCCGACTACCTATGGCTACACCTTC.

The chain combines TRBV7-3 with TRBJ2-1; 10 nucleotides align to TRBD2. Trimming cost V 2 bases and J 10 bases; bases outside gene matches: 8. Germline CDR1 reads SGHTA; CDR2 reads FQGTGA. This CDR3 has 15 amino acids. CDR3: CASSLSSGGAGEQFF. The CDR3 coding sequence is TGTGCCAGCAGCTTATCGAGCGGGGGGGCAGGGGAGCAGTTCTTC.

This clone has a handful of counts. The V and J genes are TRBV6-5 and TRBJ2-1, with 7 bases lining up with TRBD2. Trimming took 0 bases from V and 9 from J; bases not matched to a gene: 5. CDR3 length: 14 residues. In germline, CDR1 is MNHEY, CDR2 SVGAGI. This CDR3 reads CASSYSNREAEQFF. CDR3 bases: TGTGCCAGCAGTTACTCGAACCGGGAGGCTGAGCAGTTCTTC.

A few counts support this clone. This chain uses TRBV9 with TRBJ2-7; D perhaps matches TRBD2 (8 bases). V lost 0 bases, J lost 2 bases, and 15 bases lay in between. The CDR3 is 16 amino acids. The germline V gene has CDR1 SGDLS and CDR2 YYNGEE. The CDR3 sequence is CASSVGGSGTAYEQYF. The DNA for the CDR3 is TGTGCCAGCAGCGTAGGAGGTAGCGGGACAGCCTACGAGCAGTACTTC.

The rearrangement uses TRBV5-1 and TRBJ1-6; 9 bases map to TRBD1. The CDR3 contains 15 residues. V lost 4 bases, J lost 10 bases, and 9 bases stayed unmatched. Germline assignment: CDR1 SGHRS and CDR2 YFSETQ. The CDR3 DNA reads TGCGCCAGCAGCGGAACAGGGGGCGCCGGATCACCCCTCCACTTT. Its translation: CASSGTGGAGSPLHF.

The chain joins TRBV5-1 to TRBJ1-2; D is unresolved. The CDR3 runs to 14 residues. Germline values: CDR1 SGHRS, CDR2 YFSETQ. The ends were cut back, 4 bases at V and 0 bases at J, with 10 bases in the middle. The CDR3 spells CASSREKTNYGYTF. The CDR3 coding sequence is TGCGCCAGCAGCCGGGAGAAAACTAACTATGGCTACACCTTC.

V and J are TRBV5-1 and TRBJ1-5; 7 bases align to TRBD1. CDR1 and CDR2 from the germline V gene are SGHRS and YFSETQ. Trimming at V came to 2 bases and at J to 7 bases, leaving 6 bases not matched to a gene. The CDR3 covers 14 residues. The CDR3 DNA is TGCGCCAGCAGCTTCCGGACAGGCGGGCAGCCCCAGCATTTT. Translated, it gives CASSFRTGGQPQHF. Full variable domain (outside the CDR3, taken from reference TRBV5-1 and TRBJ1-5): KAGVTQTPRYLIKTRGQQVTLSCSPISGHRSVSWYQQTPGQGLQFLFEYFSETQRNKGNFPGRFSGRQFSNSRSEMNVSTLELGDSALYLCASSFRTGGQPQHFGDGTRLSIL.

This chain joins TRBV28 and TRBJ1-5; D perhaps matches TRBD1 (6 bases). The CDR3 totals 16 residues. CDR1 is MDHEN, CDR2 SYDVKM, per germline. The CDR3 sequence: CATKRGGYPEDQPQHF. The CDR3 DNA reads as TGTGCGACCAAACGGGGGGGCTACCCAGAGGATCAGCCCCAGCATTTT. Using reference TRBV28 and TRBJ1-5 for the parts outside the CDR3, the full variable domain is DVKVTQSSRYLVKRTGEKVFLECVQDMDHENMFWYRQDPGLGLRLIYFSYDVKMKEKGDIPEGYSVSREKKERFSLILESASTNQTSMYLCATKRGGYPEDQPQHFGDGTRLSIL.

On this clone itself: Other nucleotide sequences from this sample produce the same CDR3. The CDR3 loop is CASSLTGADNEQFF. The CDR3, as DNA: TGCGCCAGCAGCCTGACAGGGGCGGACAATGAGCAGTTCTTC. V gene TRBV5-1 combines with J gene TRBJ2-1; 8 bases map to TRBD1. The CDR3 is 14 residues long. After removal of 4 bases from V and 5 bases from J, the junction contained 5 bases not matched to a gene. The germline gives CDR1 SGHRS, CDR2 YFSETQ.

J is TRBJ2-3 and V is TRBV4-2; D perhaps matches TRBD2 (5 bases). The germline V gene encodes CDR1 LGHNA and CDR2 YNFKEQ. V was pared by 0 bases and J by 4 bases, with 14 bases between. This CDR3 has 16 residues. CDR3 coding DNA: TGTGCCAGCAGCCAAGATACGGGAATTAGGCCAGATACGCAGTATTTT. It is translated as CASSQDTGIRPDTQYF.

J is TRBJ1-2 and V is TRBV28, with 9 positions matching TRBD1. Germline V gene data show CDR1 as MDHEN and CDR2 as SYDVKM. The CDR3 is made up of 13 amino acids. The trim removed 10 bases at V and 4 bases at J, leaving 7 bases unmatched. In nucleotides, the CDR3 is TGTGCCACTGACAGGGGGTCGGGCTATGGCTACACCTTC. It translates to CATDRGSGYGYTF.

The J gene is TRBJ1-1, the V gene TRBV7-9; D might be TRBD1 (5 bases). The V gene's germline CDR1 is SEHNR and CDR2 FQNEAQ (reference sequence). The CDR3 extends over 13 amino acids. Trimming left V 3 bases short and J 5 bases short, with 10 bases between. This chain's CDR3 is CASSFGAVTEAFF. The CDR3 DNA reads as TGTGCCAGCAGCTTTGGGGCCGTGACTGAAGCTTTCTTT.

This rearrangement joins TRBV7-6 to TRBJ2-3; 7 positions agree with TRBD2. The germline V gene encodes CDR1 SGHVS and CDR2 FNYEAQ. V lost 7 bases, J lost 4 bases, and 8 bases stayed unmatched. The CDR3 is 14 residues long. In DNA, the CDR3 is TGTGCCAGCATCCAGGTGGCGGGAGCAGATACGCAGTATTTT. This sequence encodes CASIQVAGADTQYF. Looking up the rest from reference TRBV7-6 and TRBJ2-3 gives the full variable domain: GAGVSQSPRYKVTKRGQDVALRCDPISGHVSLYWYRQALGQGPEFLTYFNYEAQQDKSGLPNDRFSAERPEGSISTLTIQRTEQRDSAMYRCASIQVAGADTQYFGPGTRLTVL.

The V call is TRBV6-6, the J call TRBJ1-1, with 9 bases fitting TRBD1. V lost 1 base, J lost 5 bases, and 5 bases stayed unmatched. The CDR3 has 15 amino acids. Germline V gene data show CDR1 as MNHNY and CDR2 as SVGAGI (reference sequence). The CDR3 bases are TGTGCCAGCAGTTACTTGGGACAGGGAGGGACTGAAGCTTTCTTT. Its protein is CASSYLGQGGTEAFF.

The chain has TRBV7-9 and TRBJ2-7, with 9 bases lining up with TRBD2. This CDR3 has 13 amino acids. V shed 5 bases and J 5 bases; nucleotides not matched to a gene: 4. Germline loops: CDR1 SEHNR, CDR2 FQNEAQ (reference sequence). The CDR3 DNA reads TGTGCCAGCAGCCCGGGGACTAGCAACGAGCAGTACTTC. It specifies CASSPGTSNEQYF.

This clone was found once. This chain connects TRBV9 to TRBJ2-2; D is perhaps TRBD1 (6 bases). The CDR3 extends over 17 amino acids. CDR1 SGDLS and CDR2 YYNGEE come from the germline V gene. Trimming cost V 2 bases and J 2 bases, with 16 bases left between them. CDR3 protein: CASSVLQGQFNTGELFF. The CDR3 bases are TGTGCCAGCAGCGTGTTACAGGGACAATTCAACACCGGGGAGCTGTTTTTT.

The genes are TRBV7-8 and TRBJ2-2; TRBD1 matches 8 bases. The CDR3 runs to 17 residues. V shed 1 base and J 6 bases; nucleotides not matched to a gene: 10. CDR1 SGHVS and CDR2 FQNEAQ come from the germline V gene. The CDR3 DNA reads TGTGCCAGCAGCTTAGTCCCCCAACAGGGGGGCCCCGGGGAGCTGTTTTTT. This gives the protein CASSLVPQQGGPGELFF.

This sequence joins TRBV10-1 and TRBJ2-3, with 9 nucleotides matching TRBD2. Trimming at V came to 6 bases and at J to 6 bases, leaving 16 bases not matched to a gene. CDR1 is WNHNN, CDR2 SYGVQD, per germline (reference sequence). The length of the CDR3 is 17 residues. The CDR3 loop is CASSPGVDLAGSDTQYF. The CDR3 nucleotides read TGCGCCAGCAGCCCCGGAGTGGACCTAGCGGGGTCGGATACGCAGTATTTT.

The rearrangement joins TRBV27 to TRBJ1-5, with a tentative D call TRBD1 (6 bases). Trimming shortened V by 5 bases and J by 6 bases, and 11 bases separated the two germline ends. The CDR3 consists of 13 residues. Germline CDR1 reads MNHEY; CDR2 reads SMNVEV (reference sequence). The CDR3 DNA is TGTGCCAGCAGTGAACAGGGTCGTCAGCCCCAGCATTTT. The encoded protein is CASSEQGRQPQHF.

V usage is TRBV7-2 and J usage is TRBJ2-5; the D gene is possibly TRBD1 (6 bases). V shed 5 bases and J shed 4 bases, with 11 bases lying between them. Germline CDR1 is SGHTA and CDR2 is FQGNSA. The CDR3 has 13 amino acids. Written as DNA, the CDR3 is TGTGCCAGCAGCATACAGGGTGCAGAGACCCAGTACTTC. As protein: CASSIQGAETQYF.

This rearrangement joins TRBV27 to TRBJ1-5; D gene unclear. The CDR3 consists of 13 residues. Germline V gene lookup returns CDR1 MNHEY and CDR2 SMNVEV (reference sequence). Trimming took off 2 bases at V and 6 bases at J, with 8 bases between the two ends. CDR3 coding DNA: TGTGCCAGCAGTTTAGCAGGTGGTCAGCCCCAGCATTTT. Translating gives CASSLAGGQPQHF.

A single count supports this clone. V and J are TRBV7-6 and TRBJ2-1; 7 bases are shared with TRBD1. In germline, CDR1 is SGHVS, CDR2 FNYEAQ. The length of the CDR3 is 14 residues. V shed 3 bases and J 7 bases; nucleotides not matched to a gene: 6. In nucleotides, the CDR3 is TGTGCCAGCAGCTTCGACGACAGGGCTAATGAGCAGTTCTTC. Its translation: CASSFDDRANEQFF.

V gene TRBV4-3 combines with J gene TRBJ1-5; 8 bases map to TRBD1. The CDR3 contains 15 residues. V lost 2 bases to trimming and J lost 7 bases; unmatched junction nucleotides: 7. Germline CDR1 LGHNA, CDR2 YSLEER. CDR3 nucleotides: TGCGCCAGCAGCCAACGAACAGGGGGAGGACAGCCCCAGCATTTT. Residues: CASSQRTGGGQPQHF.

The chain employs TRBV6-5 and TRBJ2-3, with 10 nucleotides matching TRBD1. Germline-derived CDR1 and CDR2 are MNHEY and SVGAGI. The CDR3 loop spans 14 amino acids. Trimming took 5 bases from V and 4 from J; bases not matched to a gene: 3. CDR3 nucleotide sequence: TGTGCCAGCAGTGCTGGACAGGGGGCAGATACGCAGTATTTT. Translated, it gives CASSAGQGADTQYF.

This clone was counted a single time. CDR3 in DNA: TGTGCCACCAGCAGGAGCGTGGGACAGGGTAATCAGCCCCAGCATTTT. Translated, it gives CATSRSVGQGNQPQHF. The J gene is TRBJ1-5, the V gene TRBV15; 9 nucleotides line up with TRBD1. With V trimmed by 3 bases and J by 4 bases, 7 bases remained unmatched. This CDR3 has 16 residues. Germline V gene sequence: CDR1 LNHNV, CDR2 YYDKDF (reference sequence).

V usage is TRBV28 and J usage is TRBJ2-7; 13 positions match TRBD2. This CDR3 is 15 amino acids long. CDR1 is MDHEN, CDR2 SYDVKM, per germline. The V segment lost 2 bases and the J segment 7 bases; nucleotides outside the gene matches: 5. The CDR3 DNA reads as TGTGCCAGCAGTTTACTCAGACTAGCGGGAGGTGAGCAGTACTTC. This codes for CASSLLRLAGGEQYF.

The chain uses TRBV9 and TRBJ2-1, with a possible D match to TRBD1 (6 bases). CDR3 length: 18 amino acids. The V gene's germline CDR1 is SGDLS and CDR2 YYNGEE. V was clipped by 3 bases and J by 5 bases, with 24 bases between them. CDR3 region: CASSARGEKGVLDNEQFF. As DNA, the CDR3 is TGTGCCAGCAGCGCCAGGGGAGAGAAAGGGGTGTTGGACAATGAGCAGTTCTTC.

The chain carries TRBV6-4 and TRBJ2-3, with TRBD2 as a possible D gene (5 bases). The germline V and J ends were trimmed by 3 bases and 4 bases, with 17 bases remaining between them. CDR3 length: 16 residues. Per the germline V gene, CDR1 is MRHNA and CDR2 is SNTAGT. Written as DNA, the CDR3 is TGTGCCAGCAGTGAAGTGGGGAGTAATAGCGCAGATACGCAGTATTTT. As protein: CASSEVGSNSADTQYF.

As for this clone: One end of the junction fails to match germline, which may point to a read error. V and J are TRBV11-2 and TRBJ1-1, with D possibly being TRBD1 (6 bases). This CDR3 is 11 amino acids long. The V gene's germline CDR1 is SGHAT and CDR2 FQNNGV. For the CDR3, the DNA is TGTGCCAGCAGCCACCGGGACAAAATCGCCTTT. Translated, it gives CASSHRDKIAF.

The sample holds a few counts of this clone. This sequence joins TRBV19 and TRBJ2-7; D call uncertain. Per germline, CDR1 LNHDA and CDR2 SQIVND (reference sequence). V shed 2 bases and J shed 1 base, with 3 bases lying between them. The CDR3 is 12 residues long. In DNA form, the CDR3 reads TGTGCCAGTAGTATACTGTCCTACGAGCAGTACTTC. Residues: CASSILSYEQYF.